What follows describes a single T cell receptor beta chain. No antigen is known for it. Through a sample-barcoded 5' primer and a J-beta primer mix, a second PCR was run for roughly 7 to 11 cycles. Each cDNA was tagged by a template-switch adaptor containing 12 random nucleotides. TCRdb passed the 5' RACE reads through MiXCR, listing each CDR3 protein once. The sample gives under 850,000 distinct CDR3 sequences, 35% to 40% of which show up once; 10% to 15% is in the top ten. This sample is drawn from a study of blood T cells in healthy people across ages. General study results and limits: Diversity of TCR beta correlated strongly with naive T cell percentage. Per million T cells, the diversity of TCR beta decreased roughly linearly as age advanced.

The V and J ends lost 4 bases and 6 bases respectively, with 13 bases between them. Germline V CDR1 and CDR2: SGHTA, FQGTGA. The CDR3 is made up of 14 amino acids. Sequenced: blood. The J gene is TRBJ2-1, the V gene TRBV7-3; D is undetermined. The TCR sequence derives from a man aged 18 to 30 in good health. CDR3 in DNA: TGTGCCAGCAGCTCACCCCCAGCTTTCAATGAGCAGTTCTTC. This gives the protein CASSSPPAFNEQFF.